A selection of T cell receptor beta chains follows, all from one sample in a study of blood T cell repertoires in COVID-19. Here immunoSEQ multiplex PCR was the method, and the copy in TCRdb shows in-frame clones only, minus some. The repertoire holds hundreds of thousands of clones, almost 90% seen once, with 7.3% in the top ten. Sample: peripheral blood. All receptors come from a woman aged 70-85 years with COVID-19, enrolled during active disease. Both conserved end residues are part of each CDR3. Fields, in order: V gene, J gene, D gene, clone size, CDR3 DNA, CDR3 protein. D genes are given only for firm matches. Not every row has a clone size; where given, it reads once, few, many or a size class.

TRBV4-1	TRBJ2-5	NA	NA	TGCGCCAGCAGCCAAGCCATAGCGGAGACCCAGTACTTC	CASSQAIAETQYF
TRBV5-6	TRBJ1-4	TRBD1	NA	TGTGCCAGCAGCCGGGGAGACAGGGGGCTTAATGAAAAACTGTTTTTT	CASSRGDRGLNEKLFF
TRBV11-3	TRBJ2-5	TRBD2	NA	TGTGCCAGCAGCTTAGCCAGCGGGGGGCAGGAGACCCAGTACTTC	CASSLASGGQETQYF
TRBV2	TRBJ1-1	TRBD1	NA	TGTGCCAGCAGTGAAGCAAGGGGGCGGGAAGCTTTCTTT	CASSEARGREAFF
TRBV6-1	TRBJ1-5	NA	NA	TGTGCCAGCAGTGAAGCCCAGGGGATGGGACAGCCCCAGCATTTT	CASSEAQGMGQPQHF
TRBV27	TRBJ1-2	TRBD1	NA	TGTGCCAGCAGTAAAACCGGGACAGGGACTTTCTATGGCTACACCTTC	CASSKTGTGTFYGYTF
TRBV6-2/TRBV6-3	TRBJ1-5	NA	NA	NA	CASSTSTGFYSNQPQHF
TRBV28	TRBJ1-1	TRBD1	NA	TGTGCCAGCAGTTTCCAAACTCCAGGGGGGCGCAGGACTGAAGCTTTCTTT	CASSFQTPGGRRTEAFF
TRBV5-1	TRBJ1-5	NA	NA	TGCGCCAGCAGTCTCGGACACTCTGAACAGCCCCAGCATTTT	CASSLGHSEQPQHF
TRBV3-1/TRBV3-2	TRBJ2-5	NA	few	TGTGCCAGCAGCCAAAGCAAGGGGTTGTCAAACGTTGAGACCCAGTACTTC	CASSQSKGLSNVETQYF
TRBV10-3	TRBJ1-2	NA	NA	TGTGCCATCAGTGCGGAGGGTAGAGGCTACACCTTC	CAISAEGRGYTF
TRBV3-1/TRBV3-2	TRBJ2-3	NA	NA	TGTGCCAGCAGCCAAGATGGAGGTAGCGGAAGCACAGATACGCAGTATTTT	CASSQDGGSGSTDTQYF
TRBV7-9	TRBJ1-4	NA	NA	TGTGCCAGCAGCGCTACGGGCGTTTGGGGGGGAAAACTGTTTTTT	CASSATGVWGGKLFF
TRBV19	TRBJ2-7	TRBD1	NA	TGTGCCACTAAGGGGAGGGGACAGGGGATGAACGAGCAGTACTTC	CATKGRGQGMNEQYF
TRBV27	TRBJ1-6	NA	NA	TGTGCCAGCAGTCGCCGACAGAGAAATTCACCCCTCCACTTT	CASSRRQRNSPLHF
TRBV7-2	TRBJ1-6	TRBD1	NA	TGTGCCAGCAGCCTTAGACAGGGCGGTAATTCACCCCTCCACTTT	CASSLRQGGNSPLHF
TRBV2	TRBJ2-5	TRBD2	NA	TGTGCCAGCGGAAAAAGCGGGGGGGCCAGGGAGACCCAGTACTTC	CASGKSGGARETQYF
TRBV5-1	TRBJ2-5	NA	NA	TGCGCCAGCAGCCATAAGGGGTGGCAAGAGACCCAGTACTTC	CASSHKGWQETQYF
TRBV15	TRBJ2-6	NA	NA	TGTGCCACCAGCAGAGATCTGAGCTCTGGGGCCAACGTCCTGACTTTC	CATSRDLSSGANVLTF
TRBV12-5	TRBJ1-3	NA	NA	TGTGCTAGTCATACAGACCACTCTGGAAACACCATATATTTT	CASHTDHSGNTIYF
TRBV19	TRBJ2-5	NA	NA	TGTGCCAGTAGTATGGGACTCTCTGAAGAGACCCAGTACTTC	CASSMGLSEETQYF
TRBV5-5	TRBJ1-2	NA	few	TGTGCCAGCAGCGCCGGGACTCGGTATGGCTACACCTTC	CASSAGTRYGYTF
TRBV5-4	TRBJ2-1	NA	NA	TGTGCCAGCAGCGCCGGGAACAATGGAGGCAATGAGCAGTTCTTC	CASSAGNNGGNEQFF
TRBV7-9	TRBJ2-3	NA	NA	TGTGCCAGCAGCTTTGGCGGGGTAGGGTATTTT	CASSFGGVGYF
TRBV4-1	TRBJ2-7	NA	NA	TGCGCCAGCAGCCAAGATGGGCTCCCCTCCTACGAGCAGTACTTC	CASSQDGLPSYEQYF
TRBV7-2	TRBJ2-7	NA	few	TGTGCCAGCAGTCGGACAGACAACTACGAGCAGTACTTC	CASSRTDNYEQYF
TRBV9	TRBJ2-1	TRBD1	NA	TGTGCCAGCAGCCCGTCGGGACAGGGCCACAATGAGCAGTTCTTC	CASSPSGQGHNEQFF
TRBV29-1	TRBJ1-2	TRBD1	NA	TGCAGCGTTGAAGCCAGGGACAGGGGGTATGGCTACACCTTC	CSVEARDRGYGYTF
TRBV12-3/TRBV12-4	TRBJ1-4	NA	NA	TGTGCCAGCAGTTTTTGGAAGGGGGAAAAACTGTTTTTT	CASSFWKGEKLFF
TRBV3-1/TRBV3-2	TRBJ1-6	TRBD1	NA	TGTGCCAGCAGCCAAGATCTTTCGGGACAGAAAAATTCACCCCTCCACTTT	CASSQDLSGQKNSPLHF
TRBV9	TRBJ2-7	TRBD2	NA	TGTGCCAGCAGCACGACCGGGACTAGCTACGAGCAGTACTTC	CASSTTGTSYEQYF
TRBV18	TRBJ1-1	NA	few	TGTGCCAGCTCACCATCCACAGGGCCGTCTATGAACACTGAAGCTTTCTTT	CASSPSTGPSMNTEAFF
TRBV7-9	TRBJ1-4	NA	NA	TGTGCCAGCAGCTTAGGTTCTGATACTCGATCAACTAATGAAAAACTGTTTTTT	CASSLGSDTRSTNEKLFF
TRBV5-1	TRBJ1-2	NA	once	TGCGCCAGCAGCCAACCCCCCGACAGCTATGGCTACACCTTC	CASSQPPDSYGYTF
TRBV27	TRBJ2-7	NA	NA	TGTGCCAGCAGTTTCCGTTCAGGGCGCATATACGAGCAGTACTTC	CASSFRSGRIYEQYF
TRBV19	TRBJ1-1	NA	once	TGTGCCAGTAGTATTGGGCCACCCACCATGAACACTGAAGCTTTCTTT	CASSIGPPTMNTEAFF
TRBV6-5	TRBJ2-4	NA	NA	TGTGCCAGCTGCCTAGATTCACGAAACATTCAGTACTTC	CASCLDSRNIQYF